The TCR beta chain described here comes from a study of PD-1 blockade in mismatch repair-deficient tumors. Study summary: Patients had about a dozen mismatch repair-deficient cancer types and were previously treated and progressing.

Mismatch repair deficiency was confirmed in all patients, by PCR or immunohistochemistry. A few pembrolizumab responders had their TCRs sequenced. Concerning this clone itself: Its antigen is still unknown.

TCRdb keeps only in-frame clones here, not all; method: immunoSEQ multiplex PCR. The table includes roughly 80,000 clones, over 70% detected once. V was clipped by 2 bases and J by 0 bases; unmatched bases: 7. This CDR3 contains 18 residues. The germline V gene encodes CDR1 SEHNR and CDR2 FQNEAQ (reference sequence). Study results and limitations: After pembrolizumab, tumor-resident clones rose rapidly, then generally contracted before radiologic responses.

Material: peripheral blood, obtained 12 weeks after starting pembrolizumab. The V and J genes are TRBV7-9 and TRBJ2-1, with TRBD2 matching over 10 bases. This receptor was identified in an adult with mismatch repair-deficient cancer. CDR3: CASSLIGGLASSYNEQFF. CDR3 in DNA: TGTGCCAGCAGCTTAATTGGGGGACTAGCGAGCTCCTACAATGAGCAGTTCTTC.